These 23 T cell receptor beta chains originate from one sample sequenced in a study of T cells after yellow fever vaccination. TCRdb reprocessed the 5' RACE reads via MiXCR and lists one record per CDR3 protein. Of 300,000 to 350,000 distinct CDR3 sequences listed, approximately 4.3% were seen once; the top ten hold 19%. Specimen: PBMCs, collected 15 days after the yellow fever booster vaccination. These receptors came from a man younger than 30 who received the YFV17D yellow fever vaccine.

There are a few counts of this clonotype. The chain is built from TRBV11-2 and TRBJ1-1; D uncertain. Trimming shortened V by 2 bases and J by 6 bases, and 13 bases separated the two germline ends. This CDR3 comprises 14 residues. CDR1 and CDR2 from the germline V gene are SGHAT and FQNNGV. The CDR3 DNA reads as TGTGCCAGCAGCTTAACCCCTTGGCAGCCTGAAGCTTTCTTT. Translating it yields CASSLTPWQPEAFF.

Ten or more counts support this clonotype. The V call is TRBV14, the J call TRBJ2-3, with 11 bases that match TRBD2. V trimming: 3 bases; J trimming: 2 bases; junction bases outside the gene matches: 7. Germline CDR1 SGHDN, CDR2 FVKESK. CDR3 size: 17 residues. The chain's CDR3 is CASSHRKLAGDTDTQYF. CDR3 DNA: TGTGCCAGCAGCCATCGTAAACTAGCGGGGGACACAGATACGCAGTATTTT.

The chain recombines TRBV10-3 with TRBJ2-7, with D possibly called TRBD1 or TRBD2 (5 bases each). The V end was cut by 8 bases, the J end by 3 bases, with 14 bases between. The CDR3 runs to 13 residues. Germline CDR1 ENHRY, CDR2 SYGVKD. As DNA, the CDR3 is TGTGCCATCGATCAGGGACCCGTCTACGAGCAGTACTTC. This translates into CAIDQGPVYEQYF.

V and J are TRBV18 and TRBJ2-5, with 8 bases matching TRBD1. CDR3 size: 15 residues. Trimming removed 2 bases from V and 4 bases from J; junction bases left unmatched: 6. Germline V CDR1 and CDR2: KGHSH, LQKENI. CDR3 region: CASSPGQGAAETQYF. The CDR3 coding sequence is TGTGCCAGCTCACCAGGGCAGGGGGCTGCAGAGACCCAGTACTTC.

This clonotype has a count of ten or more. The J gene is TRBJ1-6, the V gene TRBV7-2; D uncertain. From germline, CDR1 is SGHTA and CDR2 FQGNSA. CDR3 size: 12 residues. The V end was cut by 4 bases, the J end by 10 bases, with 8 bases between. The CDR3 sequence is CASSSPWSPLHF. The CDR3 nucleotides are TGTGCCAGCAGCTCTCCGTGGTCACCCCTCCACTTT. Combining the CDR3 with reference TRBV7-2 and TRBJ1-6 gives the whole variable domain GAGVSQSPSNKVTEKGKDVELRCDPISGHTALYWYRQSLGQGLEFLIYFQGNSAPDKSGLPSDRFSAERTGGSVSTLTIQRTQQEDSAVYLCASSSPWSPLHFGNGTRLTVT.

This clonotype occurred many times. The J gene is TRBJ1-5, the V gene TRBV10-3, with 7 nucleotides matching TRBD1. Unmatched junction bases numbered 26, after V lost 11 bases and J lost 1 base. CDR3 length: 20 amino acids. Germline loops: CDR1 ENHRY, CDR2 SYGVKD. CDR3 DNA: TGTGCCGACGAGTACAGGGGACCTGGTTTATGGCGAAGCAGCAATCAGCCCCAGCATTTT. Encoded protein: CADEYRGPGLWRSSNQPQHF.

This clonotype has a count of ten or more. CDR3 bases: TGTGCCAGCAGTGATAAAATTAATTCACCCCTCCACTTT. This codes for CASSDKINSPLHF. J is TRBJ1-6 and V is TRBV6-4; D is unclear. The CDR3 runs to 13 residues. Trimming shortened V by 3 bases and J by 6 bases, and 6 bases separated the two germline ends. Germline CDR1 and CDR2: MRHNA and SNTAGT.

This chain joins TRBV2 and TRBJ2-5; D is unclear. This CDR3 contains 15 residues. Germline CDR1 SNHLY, CDR2 FYNNEI. The germline V and J ends were trimmed by 6 bases and 4 bases, with 18 bases remaining between them. Here the CDR3 reads CASRAKWRDGETQYF. CDR3 DNA: TGTGCCAGCAGGGCAAAGTGGAGAGACGGAGAGACCCAGTACTTC.

In this sample, this clonotype turned up a few times. This chain uses TRBV29-1 with TRBJ2-7, with 12 bases matching TRBD1. The CDR3 is made up of 16 amino acids. V trimming: 1 base; J trimming: 7 bases; junction bases outside the gene matches: 11. Germline assignment: CDR1 SQVTM and CDR2 ANQGSEA. The CDR3 DNA reads TGCAGCGTTGAAGCCTCATCCGGGACAGGGGGCTATGAGCAGTACTTC. The encoded protein is CSVEASSGTGGYEQYF.

This clonotype was detected a few times. The chain combines TRBV20-1 with TRBJ1-1, with 12 positions matching TRBD1. This CDR3 has 17 amino acids. The V gene's germline CDR1 is DFQATT and CDR2 SNEGSKA (reference sequence). J lost 6 bases, V lost 1 base, and 12 bases had no gene match. The CDR3 nucleotides are TGCAGTGCTAGAGTAAAGGGACAGGGGGCGGAGGGTGCTGAAGCTTTCTTT. This gives the protein CSARVKGQGAEGAEAFF.

This clonotype was seen many times. The chain joins TRBV6-1 to TRBJ2-2; D tentatively reads TRBD1 or TRBD2 (7 bases each). Germline assignment: CDR1 MNHNS and CDR2 SASEGT. V shed 3 bases and J shed 6 bases, with 11 bases lying between them. There are 14 residues in the CDR3. CDR3 in amino acids: CASSEGGGAGELFF. The CDR3 DNA reads TGTGCCAGCAGTGAGGGAGGGGGCGCCGGGGAGCTGTTTTTT.

This clonotype occurred a few times. The chain joins TRBV5-1 to TRBJ1-2; tentative D call: TRBD1 (6 bases). CDR1 and CDR2 (germline): SGHRS, YFSETQ. V was trimmed by 5 bases and J by 1 base, leaving 12 bases between them. This CDR3 region has 14 residues. CDR3 DNA sequence: TGCGCCAGCAGGTGGACAGAGAATAACTATGGCTACACCTTC. Residues: CASRWTENNYGYTF.

This clonotype has a count of ten or more. This chain links TRBV9 with TRBJ2-3; 12 positions match TRBD2. V shed 4 bases and J 4 bases; nucleotides not matched to a gene: 13. The CDR3 contains 18 residues. Germline assignment: CDR1 SGDLS and CDR2 YYNGEE. The CDR3 is CASSSASGGAVRSDTQYF. The CDR3 nucleotides read TGTGCCAGCAGCTCGGCTAGCGGGGGGGCAGTGAGGTCAGATACGCAGTATTTT. The entire variable domain, with the rest obtained from reference TRBV9 and TRBJ2-3, is as follows: DSGVTQTPKHLITATGQRVTLRCSPRSGDLSVYWYQQSLDQGLQFLIQYYNGEERAKGNILERFSAQQFPDLHSELNLSSLELGDSALYFCASSSASGGAVRSDTQYFGPGTRLTVL.

The chain is built from TRBV5-1 and TRBJ2-7; possibly TRBD1 for D (7 bases). Trimming removed 3 bases from V and 0 bases from J, with 16 bases in between. This CDR3 spans 16 amino acids. Germline loops: CDR1 SGHRS, CDR2 YFSETQ. CDR3 sequence reads: CASSSPTGRSSYEQYF. The CDR3 DNA is TGCGCCAGCAGCTCGCCGACAGGGAGGAGCTCCTACGAGCAGTACTTC.

This clonotype was observed a few times. This chain connects TRBV6-5 to TRBJ1-2, with D possibly matching TRBD1 (5 bases). V was cut by 2 bases and J by 1 base, with 8 bases left in between. Per the germline V gene, CDR1 is MNHEY and CDR2 is SVGAGI. The CDR3 loop spans 14 amino acids. The CDR3 is CASSYLDSNYGYTF. Here the CDR3 DNA reads TGTGCCAGCAGTTACCTCGACAGTAACTATGGCTACACCTTC.

This clonotype was detected many times. V gene TRBV20-1 combines with J gene TRBJ2-5; the match to TRBD2 covers 7 bases. The CDR3 contains 12 residues. CDR1 and CDR2 (germline): DFQATT, SNEGSKA (reference sequence). V was pared by 3 bases and J by 3 bases, with 1 base of the junction left unmatched. The CDR3 here is CSARGGKETQYF. The DNA of the CDR3 is TGCAGTGCTAGGGGAGGGAAAGAGACCCAGTACTTC.

CDR3 protein: CASSYLGGTNTEAFF. In DNA, the CDR3 is TGTGCCAGCAGCTACTTAGGGGGCACGAACACTGAAGCTTTCTTT. The V call is TRBV3-1, the J call TRBJ1-1; TRBD1 matches 7 bases. This CDR3 is 15 amino acids long. CDR1 is LGHDT, CDR2 YNNKEL, per germline (reference sequence). V gave up 5 bases and J gave up 1 base; unmatched junction bases: 7.

This clonotype was found a few times. The rearrangement links TRBV12-3 or TRBV12-4 to TRBJ2-5; 8 positions agree with TRBD1. CDR3 size: 15 residues. The V gene end was trimmed by 7 bases and the J gene end by 2 bases; junction bases not matched to a gene: 9. The CDR3 spells CASILGTGAQETQYF. The CDR3 DNA reads TGTGCCAGCATCTTAGGGACAGGAGCACAAGAGACCCAGTACTTC.

The table lists this clonotype with many counts. V gene TRBV20-1 combines with J gene TRBJ1-2, with a possible D match to TRBD1 (5 bases). The CDR3 is made up of 13 amino acids. Trimming pared 0 bases from V and 8 bases from J, leaving 13 bases between. Germline V gene sequence: CDR1 DFQATT, CDR2 SNEGSKA (reference sequence). DNA for the CDR3: TGCAGTGCTAGAGACGGGAATTGGGGCGGCTACACCTTC. Its translation is CSARDGNWGGYTF.

Here the CDR3 DNA reads TGTGCCAGCAGTCCCTCAAGACAGGGTTCCTACGAGCAGTACGTC. It translates to CASSPSRQGSYEQYV. The chain has TRBV28 and TRBJ2-7, with 7 bases aligning to TRBD1. The CDR3 totals 15 residues. The germline CDR1 and CDR2 sequences are MDHEN and SYDVKM. V was clipped by 5 bases and J by 1 base; unmatched bases: 8.

This rearrangement joins TRBV4-3 to TRBJ1-1, with D possibly matching TRBD1 (5 bases). The CDR3 has 17 residues. The germline V gene has CDR1 LGHNA and CDR2 YSLEER. With 0 bases removed from V and 3 bases from J, the gap between germline ends came to 17 bases. CDR3 amino acids: CASSQETRDRGDTEAFF. The DNA of the CDR3 is TGCGCCAGCAGCCAAGAGACCCGGGATAGGGGCGACACTGAAGCTTTCTTT.

This clonotype was seen repeatedly, ten times or more. The genes are TRBV5-6 and TRBJ1-2; maybe TRBD1 (6 bases). V was clipped by 4 bases and J by 2 bases, with 12 bases between them. CDR3 size: 14 residues. Germline V gene sequence: CDR1 SGHDT, CDR2 YYEEEE. This chain's CDR3 is CASSAGDRNYGYTF. DNA for the CDR3: TGTGCCAGCAGCGCGGGCGACAGGAACTATGGCTACACCTTC. Full variable domain (rest looked up from reference TRBV5-6 and TRBJ1-2): DAGVTQSPTHLIKTRGQQVTLRCSPKSGHDTVSWYQQALGQGPQFIFQYYEEEERQRGNFPDRFSGHQFPNYSSELNVNALLLGDSALYLCASSAGDRNYGYTFGSGTRLTVV.

This clonotype has more than one count but fewer than ten. V gene TRBV5-1 combines with J gene TRBJ2-7; perhaps TRBD2 as D (5 bases). The germline V gene encodes CDR1 SGHRS and CDR2 YFSETQ. The CDR3 extends over 13 amino acids. V shed 8 bases and J shed 3 bases, with 15 bases lying between them. CDR3 nucleotide sequence: TGCGCCAGAAAAGGCAACGAGGGCTACGAGCAGTACGTC. Encoded protein: CARKGNEGYEQYV.